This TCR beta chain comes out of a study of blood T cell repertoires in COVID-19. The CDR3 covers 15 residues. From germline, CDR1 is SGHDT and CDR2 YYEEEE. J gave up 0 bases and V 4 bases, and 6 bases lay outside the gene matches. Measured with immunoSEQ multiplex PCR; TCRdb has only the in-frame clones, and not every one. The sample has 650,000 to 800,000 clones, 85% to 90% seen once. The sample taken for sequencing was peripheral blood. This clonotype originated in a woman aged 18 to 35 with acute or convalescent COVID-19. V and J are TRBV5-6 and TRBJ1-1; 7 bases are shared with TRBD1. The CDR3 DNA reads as TGTGCCAGCAGCACCTGGGACAGAATGAACACTGAAGCTTTCTTT. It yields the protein CASSTWDRMNTEAFF.